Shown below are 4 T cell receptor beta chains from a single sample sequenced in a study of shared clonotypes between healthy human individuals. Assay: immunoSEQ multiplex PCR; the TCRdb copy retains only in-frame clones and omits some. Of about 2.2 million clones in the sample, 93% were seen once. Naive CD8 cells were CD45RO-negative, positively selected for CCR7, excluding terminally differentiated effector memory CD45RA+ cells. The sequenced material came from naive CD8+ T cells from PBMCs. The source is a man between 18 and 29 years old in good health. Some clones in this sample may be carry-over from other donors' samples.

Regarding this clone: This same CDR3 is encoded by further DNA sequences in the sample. The CDR3 coding sequence is TGTGCCAGCAGCTTAGGACTCCTCTACGAGCAGTACTTC. As protein: CASSLGLLYEQYF. The chain carries TRBV7-2 and TRBJ2-7; no definite D call. This CDR3 is 13 amino acids long. Trimming removed 1 base from V and 3 bases from J, with 7 bases in between. Germline V CDR1 and CDR2: SGHTA, FQGNSA.

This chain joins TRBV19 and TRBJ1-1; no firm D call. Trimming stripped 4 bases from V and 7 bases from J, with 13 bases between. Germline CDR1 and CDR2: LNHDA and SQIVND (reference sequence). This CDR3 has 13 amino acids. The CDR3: CASSSRVEDEAFF. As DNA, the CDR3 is TGTGCCAGTAGTAGTAGGGTTGAGGATGAAGCTTTCTTT.

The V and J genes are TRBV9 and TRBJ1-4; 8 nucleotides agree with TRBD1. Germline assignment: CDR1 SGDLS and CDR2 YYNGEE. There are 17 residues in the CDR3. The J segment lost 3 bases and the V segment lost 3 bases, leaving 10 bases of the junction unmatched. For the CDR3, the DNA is TGTGCCAGCAGCGAGGACAGGGTCGGAGGGCCTAATGAAAAACTGTTTTTT. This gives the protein CASSEDRVGGPNEKLFF. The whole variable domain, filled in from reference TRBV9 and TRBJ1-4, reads DSGVTQTPKHLITATGQRVTLRCSPRSGDLSVYWYQQSLDQGLQFLIQYYNGEERAKGNILERFSAQQFPDLHSELNLSSLELGDSALYFCASSEDRVGGPNEKLFFGSGTQLSVL.

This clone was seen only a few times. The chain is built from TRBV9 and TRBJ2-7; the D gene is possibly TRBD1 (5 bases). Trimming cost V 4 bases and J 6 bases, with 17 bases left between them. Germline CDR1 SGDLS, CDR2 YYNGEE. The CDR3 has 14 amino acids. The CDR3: CASSPGWGPSEQYF. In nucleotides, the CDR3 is TGTGCCAGCAGCCCTGGTTGGGGCCCCAGCGAGCAGTACTTC.